This T cell receptor (beta chain) was profiled in a study of Graves' ophthalmopathy and Graves' hyperthyroidism. Germline CDR1 is MGHRA and CDR2 is YSYEKL. The length of the CDR3 is 14 residues. V lost 4 bases and J 0 bases, leaving 10 bases between the germline ends. This clonotype has ten or more counts. Its antigen is not identified. Study results and limitations: Blood also harbored most expanded thyroid clonotypes above 0.001 frequency.

The TCR beta CDR3 regions underwent amplification from RNA transcripts. Scientists carried out first-round RT-PCR using HTBI primers and then a second-round multiplex PCR. TCRdb re-derived calls from the multiplex PCR reads in MiXCR, one entry per CDR3 protein. This table has approximately 460,000 distinct CDR3 sequences, roughly 14% appearing once. This chain uses TRBV4-1 with TRBJ2-7; D unresolved. This TCR derives from a woman aged 25 to 39 with Graves' ophthalmopathy. The sequenced sample was blood. The CDR3 nucleotides are TGCGCCAGCAGCCCCATCACGAGCTCCTACGAGCAGTACTTC. This sequence encodes CASSPITSSYEQYF.